These 7 T cell receptor beta chains share one sample of origin, sequenced in a study of shared clonotypes between healthy human individuals. The data were produced by immunoSEQ multiplex PCR, yet TCRdb's version contains in-frame clones alone and is incomplete. The table has about 79,000 clones, roughly three fifths seen once. The sequencing input was memory CD8+ T cells sorted from blood. Subset: CD45RO+ cells pooled with CCR7-negative TemRA cells. All receptors come from a man younger than 45 in good health.

This clone was seen more than once but under ten times. The rearrangement links TRBV19 to TRBJ2-2; D call uncertain. Germline V lookup: CDR1 LNHDA, CDR2 SQIVND (reference sequence). Trimming removed 3 bases at V and 1 base at J, with 6 bases between. The CDR3 is made up of 14 amino acids. This CDR3 is CASSIWWNTGELFF. DNA for the CDR3: TGTGCCAGTAGTATTTGGTGGAACACCGGGGAGCTGTTTTTT.

J is TRBJ2-7 and V is TRBV10-3, with 9 bases lining up with TRBD1. This CDR3 has 14 residues. Germline CDR1 reads ENHRY; CDR2 reads SYGVKD. V trimming: 7 bases; J trimming: 2 bases; junction bases outside the gene matches: 6. The CDR3 DNA is TGTGCCATCAAAGGGACAGGGACGCCCTACGAGCAGTACTTC. Protein: CAIKGTGTPYEQYF.

The CDR3 DNA sequence: TGTGCCAGCAGCATGGGAAAACAGTACCAAGAGACCCAGTACTTC. Its protein is CASSMGKQYQETQYF. The chain employs TRBV4-2 and TRBJ2-5, with D unresolved. Trimming took off 5 bases at V and 0 bases at J, with 13 bases between the two ends. This CDR3 spans 15 amino acids. The germline V gene has CDR1 LGHNA and CDR2 YNFKEQ.

V and J are TRBV18 and TRBJ2-5, with D unclear. Looked up from germline, CDR1 is KGHSH and CDR2 is LQKENI. CDR3 length: 13 amino acids. The V end lost 6 bases, the J end lost 5 bases, and 13 bases lay between the germline ends. The CDR3: CASSQAPRETQYF. The CDR3 nucleotides are TGTGCCAGCTCGCAGGCCCCCAGGGAGACCCAGTACTTC.

CDR3: CATSPGLADEQFF. In nucleotides, the CDR3 is TGTGCCACCAGCCCCGGGCTAGCGGATGAGCAGTTCTTC. V and J are TRBV15 and TRBJ2-1; TRBD2 matches 7 bases. CDR1 is LNHNV, CDR2 YYDKDF, per germline (reference sequence). V was clipped by 5 bases and J by 8 bases; unmatched bases: 6. This CDR3 is 13 amino acids long.

The chain has TRBV7-8 and TRBJ2-1; perhaps TRBD2 as D (6 bases). Trimming pared 1 base from V and 6 bases from J, leaving 16 bases between. Germline lookup yields CDR1 SGHVS and CDR2 FQNEAQ. The CDR3 length is 16 residues. CDR3 protein: CASSLGGTLLANEQFF. CDR3 in DNA: TGTGCCAGCAGCTTAGGAGGGACTTTGCTGGCCAATGAGCAGTTCTTC.

There are a few counts of this clone. This chain joins TRBV6-1 and TRBJ2-5; 7 bases line up with TRBD1. V lost 5 bases, J lost 5 bases, and 5 bases stayed unmatched. Germline CDR1 and CDR2: MNHNS and SASEGT. The CDR3 loop spans 13 amino acids. For the CDR3, the DNA is TGTGCCAGCAGTTCGGGACAGTTTGAGACCCAGTACTTC. Translating gives CASSSGQFETQYF.